This TCR beta chain emerged from a study of regulatory T cells in long-lasting Graves disease. This clonotype was observed many times. The time point denotes: newly diagnosed GD, antithyroid drugs for less than 3 months. From PBMCs, RNA was extracted and then used to make the TCR library. The authors built TCR beta libraries using iRepertoire HTBI primers and Arm-PCR of CDR3 regions. Using its own MiXCR run on the multiplex PCR reads, TCRdb lists one record per CDR3 protein. The sample lists 350,000 to 550,000 distinct CDR3 sequences; roughly 17% were seen once. These data also featured in a second study, about T cells in Graves' hyperthyroidism and ophthalmopathy.

Sequenced material: peripheral blood mononuclear cells (PBMCs), taken at new diagnosis, from a patient treated with antithyroid drugs. This TCR derives from a young woman with Graves disease.

The CDR3 is CASTFTGRNTEAFF. In nucleotides, the CDR3 is TGTGCCAGTACGTTTACAGGGAGAAACACTGAAGCTTTCTTT. The chain carries TRBV2 and TRBJ1-1, with TRBD1 as a possible D gene (6 bases). V gave up 9 bases and J gave up 2 bases, with 16 bases separating them. Germline loops: CDR1 SNHLY, CDR2 FYNNEI. CDR3 size: 14 residues.